The 24 T cell receptor beta chains below were found in one sample sequenced in a study of blood T cell repertoires in COVID-19 (TCRdb year 2020). The library was generated by the immunoSEQ multiplex PCR assay. TCRdb mirrors the immuneACCESS table, restricted to in-frame sequences. Some clones are absent from its copies; in checked studies, under half trace to an unresolved V gene, and the reason for the others is unknown. The sample includes about 92,000 clones, with around 81% observed a single time. The top ten hold about 8.7% of the sample. The sequenced sample consisted of peripheral blood. These receptors all stem from a man in his forties or fifties who had recovered from COVID-19.

This clone has more than one count but fewer than ten. The chain carries TRBV27 and TRBJ2-4, with 13 nucleotides matching TRBD2. This CDR3 region has 15 residues. CDR1 MNHEY and CDR2 SMNVEV come from the germline V gene (reference sequence). Trimming took 6 bases from V and 8 from J; bases not matched to a gene: 7. The CDR3 DNA sequence: TGTGCCAGCAGCCCCATAGGGACTAGCGGGGACATTCAGTACTTC. Translated, it gives CASSPIGTSGDIQYF.

The chain joins TRBV10-3 to TRBJ2-2; D is uncertain. Germline CDR1 reads ENHRY; CDR2 reads SYGVKD. The CDR3 runs to 16 residues. V lost 0 bases and J 4 bases, leaving 12 bases between the germline ends. The CDR3 DNA sequence: TGTGCCATCAGTGAGTCGAGAAAGACTCCCACCGGGGAGCTGTTTTTT. This encodes CAISESRKTPTGELFF.

The chain is built from TRBV7-2 and TRBJ2-1; D uncertain. This CDR3 has 16 amino acids. V gave up 0 bases and J gave up 0 bases, with 9 bases separating them. Germline CDR1 SGHTA, CDR2 FQGNSA. The CDR3 nucleotides read TGTGCCAGCAGCTTAGCGCCTGGCAGCTCCTACAATGAGCAGTTCTTC. It specifies CASSLAPGSSYNEQFF.

This clone was seen more than once but under ten times. The chain carries TRBV11-2 and TRBJ1-1, with D perhaps matching TRBD1 (5 bases). V dropped 5 bases and J dropped 1 base, with 14 bases sitting between them. This CDR3 is built from 15 residues. The germline CDR1 and CDR2 sequences are SGHAT and FQNNGV. The CDR3 spells CASSPLDGQNTEAFF. DNA for the CDR3: TGTGCCAGCAGCCCGCTGGACGGACAGAACACTGAAGCTTTCTTT. The full variable domain, in which reference TRBV11-2 and TRBJ1-1 provide the parts outside the CDR3, is EAGVAQSPRYKIIEKRQSVAFWCNPISGHATLYWYQQILGQGPKLLIQFQNNGVVDDSQLPKDRFSAERLKGVDSTLKIQPAKLEDSAVYLCASSPLDGQNTEAFFGQGTRLTVV.

The rearrangement uses TRBV7-8 and TRBJ1-5, with D perhaps TRBD1 (5 bases). The V gene lost 5 bases and the J gene lost 0 bases, with 17 bases spanning the gap. Germline CDR1 reads SGHVS; CDR2 reads FQNEAQ. The CDR3 covers 17 residues. CDR3 DNA sequence: TGTGCCAGCAGCGGCTCCGACAGTAGCTATAGCAATCAGCCCCAGCATTTT. Amino acid sequence: CASSGSDSSYSNQPQHF.

The chain recombines TRBV6-6 with TRBJ1-4; the D is unclear. V lost 6 bases, J lost 0 bases, and 11 bases lay in between. The CDR3 loop spans 15 amino acids. The germline V gene encodes CDR1 MNHNY and CDR2 SVGAGI (reference sequence). CDR3 DNA sequence: TGTGCCAGCAGATCAACAGAGACAACTAATGAAAAACTGTTTTTT. It yields the protein CASRSTETTNEKLFF.

This chain links TRBV30 with TRBJ1-4; D ambiguous. V was clipped by 3 bases and J by 0 bases, with 8 bases between them. Germline V CDR1 and CDR2: GTSNPN, SVGIG (reference sequence). The CDR3 is 14 residues long. In DNA form, the CDR3 reads TGTGCCTGGAGACCAAGCCCAACTAATGAAAAACTGTTTTTT. Amino acid sequence: CAWRPSPTNEKLFF.

This clone has a handful of counts. This chain uses TRBV28 with TRBJ2-7, with 7 bases matching TRBD1. V gave up 4 bases and J gave up 0 bases; unmatched junction bases: 9. CDR1 is MDHEN and CDR2 is SYDVKM in the germline V gene. This CDR3 is 16 amino acids long. Here the CDR3 DNA reads TGTGCCAGCAGTTCTCCGACAGGGATGGGCTCCTACGAGCAGTACTTC. Its translation: CASSSPTGMGSYEQYF.

The chain joins TRBV7-2 to TRBJ2-2, with 8 positions matching TRBD2. Trimming took 5 bases from V and 1 from J; bases not matched to a gene: 3. This CDR3 is built from 15 residues. Germline V gives CDR1 SGHTA, CDR2 FQGNSA. CDR3: CASSLTSGNTGELFF. The CDR3 DNA sequence: TGTGCCAGCAGCCTAACTAGCGGGAACACCGGGGAGCTGTTTTTT.

The chain is built from TRBV19 and TRBJ2-7, with TRBD2 as a possible D gene (6 bases). The CDR3 loop spans 16 amino acids. CDR1 and CDR2 (germline): LNHDA, SQIVND (reference sequence). V was trimmed by 4 bases and J by 2 bases, leaving 18 bases between them. As DNA, the CDR3 is TGTGCCAGTAGTACGGGACTCTCCCGAGGCACCTACGAGCAGTACTTC. Translated, it gives CASSTGLSRGTYEQYF.

The chain carries TRBV12-5 and TRBJ2-2, with TRBD1 identical over 10 bases. Trimming cost V 3 bases and J 7 bases; bases outside gene matches: 8. Per the germline V gene, CDR1 is LGHNT and CDR2 is FRNRAP. The CDR3 contains 16 residues. CDR3 amino acids: CASGLKRDRGIGELFF. CDR3 nucleotide sequence: TGTGCTAGTGGTTTAAAGCGGGACAGGGGTATCGGGGAGCTGTTTTTT.

The V gene is TRBV2, the J gene TRBJ1-5; D unresolved. The V gene lost 5 bases and the J gene lost 9 bases, with 14 bases spanning the gap. This CDR3 is 13 amino acids long. Germline V CDR1 and CDR2: SNHLY, FYNNEI. CDR3 nucleotide sequence: TGTGCCAGCAGTACGATCGGAGACGGGCCCCAGCATTTT. It is translated as CASSTIGDGPQHF.

The chain is built from TRBV18 and TRBJ1-1, with a tentative D call TRBD1 (6 bases). Germline lookup yields CDR1 KGHSH and CDR2 LQKENI. Trimming removed 3 bases from V and 2 bases from J, with 13 bases in between. The CDR3 totals 15 residues. DNA of the CDR3: TGTGCCAGCTCACCTCTGGCAGGGGTTAACACTGAAGCTTTCTTT. Translating gives CASSPLAGVNTEAFF.

The chain uses TRBV15 and TRBJ1-3; no firm D call. This CDR3 spans 13 amino acids. Germline-derived CDR1 and CDR2 are LNHNV and YYDKDF (reference sequence). V was pared by 6 bases and J by 4 bases, with 10 bases between. This CDR3 reads CATSPPSGNTIYF. The CDR3 DNA follows: TGTGCCACCAGTCCCCCCTCCGGAAACACCATATATTTT.

The chain has TRBV2 and TRBJ2-1; 12 nucleotides align to TRBD2. Germline assignment: CDR1 SNHLY and CDR2 FYNNEI. The CDR3 totals 15 residues. Losses at the gene ends were 4 bases for V and 7 bases for J; bases not matched to a gene: 5. The CDR3 is CASSGLAGVDNEQFF. The CDR3 nucleotides read TGTGCCAGCAGTGGACTAGCGGGGGTTGATAATGAGCAGTTCTTC.

The chain links TRBV5-1 to TRBJ2-2; 8 positions match TRBD1. This CDR3 has 15 amino acids. Germline loops: CDR1 SGHRS, CDR2 YFSETQ. V lost 4 bases to trimming and J lost 4 bases; unmatched junction nucleotides: 6. CDR3 region: CASSARQGSTGELFF. Here the CDR3 DNA reads TGCGCCAGCAGCGCGAGACAGGGGAGCACCGGGGAGCTGTTTTTT.

This clone was seen a handful of times. The rearrangement joins TRBV7-2 to TRBJ1-6; 7 nucleotides align to TRBD1. V lost 2 bases, J lost 5 bases, and 3 bases stayed unmatched. This CDR3 has 15 residues. Germline CDR1 and CDR2: SGHTA and FQGNSA. The CDR3 reads CASSLSGQHNSPLHF. The CDR3 DNA is TGTGCCAGCAGCTTATCGGGACAGCATAATTCACCCCTCCACTTT.

This clone is labeled medium-sized. CDR3 sequence reads: CASSLSWHEQYF. DNA for the CDR3: TGTGCCAGCAGCTTGAGTTGGCACGAGCAGTACTTC. The J gene is TRBJ2-7, the V gene TRBV5-6; no reliable D call. Germline V gene lookup returns CDR1 SGHDT and CDR2 YYEEEE. V was clipped by 1 base and J by 5 bases, with 7 bases between them. The CDR3 extends over 12 amino acids.

This chain uses TRBV18 with TRBJ2-7; no firm D call. Trimming removed 3 bases at V and 3 bases at J, with 12 bases between. The CDR3 extends over 14 amino acids. Per germline, CDR1 KGHSH and CDR2 LQKENI. CDR3 residues: CASSPPGTNYEQYF. CDR3 sequence (DNA): TGTGCCAGCTCACCGCCCGGCACTAACTACGAGCAGTACTTC.

The rearrangement links TRBV9 to TRBJ2-7; D possibly corresponds to TRBD1 (6 bases). The CDR3 is made up of 15 amino acids. Germline CDR1 SGDLS, CDR2 YYNGEE. V lost 0 bases to trimming and J lost 6 bases, with 16 bases between them. CDR3 sequence: CASSVGPTGPLEQYF. The CDR3 region has the DNA TGTGCCAGCAGCGTAGGCCCCACAGGGCCCCTCGAGCAGTACTTC.

V usage is TRBV9 and J usage is TRBJ1-6; D might be TRBD1 (5 bases). CDR1 is SGDLS, CDR2 YYNGEE, per germline. V lost 4 bases to trimming and J lost 5 bases, with 10 bases between them. The CDR3 contains 14 residues. CDR3 in DNA: TGTGCCAGCAGCCTCTCGGGGGATAATTCACCCCTCCACTTT. Protein sequence: CASSLSGDNSPLHF. The full variable domain, with the rest looked up from reference TRBV9 and TRBJ1-6, is DSGVTQTPKHLITATGQRVTLRCSPRSGDLSVYWYQQSLDQGLQFLIQYYNGEERAKGNILERFSAQQFPDLHSELNLSSLELGDSALYFCASSLSGDNSPLHFGNGTRLTVT.

This clone was seen only a few times. This rearrangement joins TRBV12-3 or TRBV12-4 to TRBJ1-2, with a possible D match to TRBD1 (5 bases). CDR3 length equals 12 residues. V was shortened by 3 bases and J by 8 bases, with 10 bases between the two germline ends. The CDR3 sequence: CASSLGLGGYTF. The CDR3 DNA is TGTGCCAGCAGTTTGGGGCTGGGCGGCTACACCTTC.

CDR3 amino acids: CASSSRLERDIQYF. DNA of the CDR3: TGTGCCAGTAGTTCTCGACTTGAAAGAGACATTCAGTACTTC. V is TRBV19 and J is TRBJ2-4, with D unclear. This CDR3 is built from 14 residues. Trimming cost V 5 bases and J 8 bases, with 16 bases left between them. Per germline, CDR1 LNHDA and CDR2 SQIVND (reference sequence). The full variable domain, its missing parts supplied by reference TRBV19 and TRBJ2-4, is DGGITQSPKYLFRKEGQNVTLSCEQNLNHDAMYWYRQDPGQGLRLIYYSQIVNDFQKGDIAEGYSVSREKKESFPLTVTSAQKNPTAFYLCASSSRLERDIQYFGAGTRLSVL.

The chain is built from TRBV6-6 and TRBJ2-3, with D perhaps TRBD1 (6 bases). V was shortened by 0 bases and J by 0 bases, with 7 bases between the two germline ends. The CDR3 consists of 15 residues. CDR1 and CDR2 (germline): MNHNY, SVGAGI (reference sequence). The CDR3 protein is CASSYSTGSTDTQYF. For the CDR3, the DNA is TGTGCCAGCAGTTACTCGACAGGCAGCACAGATACGCAGTATTTT.